The following is a T cell receptor (beta chain) sequence with its context. Its antigen is not known. Donors in the study were healthy people who gave bone marrow. This entry comes from a study of cytomegalovirus exposure and HLA in healthy donors. General study findings and limits: Reportedly, fewer N-insertions than the roughly 700-donor mean appeared in an Asian-associated ancestry cluster in a later analysis. Earlier findings revealed that most TCR beta V segments proved productive either about 90% or about 30% of the time.

This CDR3 is built from 14 residues. Germline V gene lookup returns CDR1 MNHNY and CDR2 SVGAGI (reference sequence). V was clipped by 3 bases and J by 2 bases, with 10 bases between them. The PCR made use of 60 Vbeta and 13 Jbeta primers. Original analysis: Among the unique TCR beta chains that a later analysis counted, about 81 million in all, around 11 million were shared. Profiled with immunoSEQ multiplex PCR; TCRdb holds only in-frame clones, not every one. The V and J calls and clone size were taken over from that table, and D and trimming were inferred from the DNA. The sample includes about 120,000 clones, around 60% seen only once; the top ten take nearly 9.5%.

This chain links TRBV6-6 with TRBJ2-5; D is unclear. This sequence was found in a woman aged 40 to 55 in good health and CMV-seropositive. The sample consisted of PBMCs. As DNA, the CDR3 is TGTGCCAGCAGTTATTCCCAGGCTCAAGAGACCCAGTACTTC. It is translated as CASSYSQAQETQYF.